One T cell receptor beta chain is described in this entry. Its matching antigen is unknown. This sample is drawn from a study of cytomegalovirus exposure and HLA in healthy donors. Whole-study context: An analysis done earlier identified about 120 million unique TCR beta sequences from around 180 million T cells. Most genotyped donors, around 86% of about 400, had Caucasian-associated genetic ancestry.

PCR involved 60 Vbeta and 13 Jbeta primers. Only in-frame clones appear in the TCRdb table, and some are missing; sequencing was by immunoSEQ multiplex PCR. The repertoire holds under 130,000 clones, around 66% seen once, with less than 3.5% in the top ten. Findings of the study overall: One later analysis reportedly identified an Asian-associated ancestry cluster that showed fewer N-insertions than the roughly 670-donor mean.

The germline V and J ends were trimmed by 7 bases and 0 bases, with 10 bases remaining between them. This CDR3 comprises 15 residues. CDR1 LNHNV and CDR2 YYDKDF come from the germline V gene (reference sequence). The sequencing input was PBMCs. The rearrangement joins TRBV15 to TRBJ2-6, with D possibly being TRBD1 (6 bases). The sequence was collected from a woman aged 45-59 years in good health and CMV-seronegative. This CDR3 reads CATKQGPSGANVLTF. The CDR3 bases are TGTGCCACCAAACAGGGCCCCTCTGGGGCCAACGTCCTGACTTTC.